This TCR beta chain was profiled in a study of CD8 T cells in ankylosing spondylitis. Findings and caveats of the study: Ankylosing spondylitis blood appeared to carry a characteristic TCR beta motif of several highly homologous variants.

From the 5' RACE reads, TCRdb called clonotypes with MiXCR, one entry per CDR3 protein. Counted here are 340,000 or so distinct CDR3 sequences, roughly 15% occurring once; the ten biggest clones make up approximately 1.1%. As for this clonotype: Its antigen remains unknown.

Source material: blood, either unsorted or a sorted T cell fraction (not recorded which). The receptor was derived from a male donor with ankylosing spondylitis or in good health (not recorded which).

For the CDR3, the DNA is TGTGCCACCTCGAAGGAAGTCTATAATTCACCCCTCCACTTT. Translating gives CATSKEVYNSPLHF. The chain carries TRBV6-1 and TRBJ1-6; D is uncertain. Germline CDR1 reads MNHNS; CDR2 reads SASEGT. The germline V and J ends were trimmed by 10 bases and 3 bases, with 13 bases remaining between them. The CDR3 extends over 14 amino acids.